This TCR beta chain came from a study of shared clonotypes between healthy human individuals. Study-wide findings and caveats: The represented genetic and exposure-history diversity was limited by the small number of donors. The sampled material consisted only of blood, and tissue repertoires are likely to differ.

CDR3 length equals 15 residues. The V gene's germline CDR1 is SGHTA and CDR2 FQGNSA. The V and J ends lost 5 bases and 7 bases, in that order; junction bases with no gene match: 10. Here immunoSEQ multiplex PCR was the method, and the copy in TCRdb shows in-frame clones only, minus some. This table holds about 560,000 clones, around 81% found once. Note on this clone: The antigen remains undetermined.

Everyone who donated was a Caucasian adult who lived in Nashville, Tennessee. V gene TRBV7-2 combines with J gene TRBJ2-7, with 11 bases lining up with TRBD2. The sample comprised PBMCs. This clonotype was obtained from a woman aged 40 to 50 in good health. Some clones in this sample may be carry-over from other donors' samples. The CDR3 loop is CASSPPGLAGGEQYF. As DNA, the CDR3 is TGTGCCAGCAGCCCCCCGGGGCTAGCGGGAGGAGAGCAGTACTTC.